These T cell receptor beta chains were read from a single sample in a study of persistence of HIV-infected CD4 T cells. No antigen is known for these receptors. Clones were read by immunoSEQ multiplex PCR, and TCRdb kept only the in-frame ones, dropping some. The sample shows over 15,000 clones, about 62% of them seen only once. Source: CD4+ T cells sorted from PBMCs after 18-hour stimulation, taken from a patient who received antiretroviral therapy. The receptors were sampled from an adult woman with HIV who was CMV-seropositive. CDR3s include the opening cysteine and the closing phenylalanine or tryptophan. The D gene is left open where the match is weak. A clone size is listed for some rows: how often the clone was seen (once, few, many), or a class if it is expanded.

clone_size d_call j_call v_call cdr3_aa cdr3_nt
- TRBD2 TRBJ2-1 TRBV6-5 CASSRGGGYNEQFF TGTGCCAGCAGCCGCGGGGGGGGATACAATGAGCAGTTCTTC
few - TRBJ2-5 TRBV5-8 CASSLGVQGDGETQYF TGTGCCAGCAGCTTGGGGGTCCAGGGTGATGGAGAGACCCAGTACTTC
- - TRBJ2-1 TRBV5-1 CASSLYRTDYNEQFF TGCGCCAGCAGCTTGTATCGGACCGACTACAATGAGCAGTTCTTC
- TRBD2 TRBJ2-7 TRBV30 CAWSRLAGAYEQYF TGTGCCTGGAGTAGGTTAGCGGGGGCCTACGAGCAGTACTTC
- - TRBJ2-1 TRBV7-9 CASSLSRFLYNEQFF TGTGCCAGCAGCTTATCCAGGTTCCTCTACAATGAGCAGTTCTTC
once - TRBJ2-2 TRBV11-2 CASSLGVGRATGELFF TGTGCCAGCAGCCTTGGAGTGGGCCGGGCCACCGGGGAGCTGTTTTTT
- - TRBJ1-6 TRBV19 CATSSPGGSPLHF TGTGCCACCTCGTCGCCGGGGGGTTCACCCCTCCACTTT
- - TRBJ1-2 TRBV20-1 CSASNTFDYGYTF TGCAGTGCTAGTAACACCTTCGACTATGGCTACACCTTC
- - TRBJ1-6 TRBV4-1 CASSQERRQSLHF TGCGCCAGCAGCCAAGAGCGCCGGCAAAGCCTCCACTTT
- - TRBJ1-1 TRBV4-1 CASSPPTLARAHTEAFF TGCGCCAGCAGCCCACCGACATTGGCCAGAGCGCACACTGAAGCTTTCTTT
- - TRBJ2-3 TRBV5-8 CASSLAAGNRGEGTDTQYF TGTGCCAGCAGCTTGGCAGCGGGGAACAGGGGGGAGGGCACAGATACGCAGTATTTT
- - TRBJ1-2 TRBV2 CASSVADGYTF TGTGCCAGCAGTGTTGCTGATGGCTACACCTTC
few TRBD1 TRBJ1-1 TRBV2 CAGTTGGFTEAFF TGTGCCGGGACGACAGGGGGCTTCACTGAAGCTTTCTTT
- - TRBJ1-5 TRBV6-1 CASSDRWDQPQHF TGTGCCAGCAGTGACCGGTGGGATCAGCCCCAGCATTTT
- TRBD1 TRBJ1-6 TRBV18 CASSPRGQGLHSPLHF TGTGCCAGCTCACCACGAGGACAGGGCCTACATTCACCCCTCCACTTT
few TRBD1 TRBJ1-5 TRBV27 CAPEAPGQGSPQHF TGTGCCCCGGAAGCTCCGGGACAGGGTTCCCCCCAGCATTTT
- - TRBJ1-3 TRBV9 CASSASGNTIYF TGTGCCAGCAGCGCCTCTGGAAACACCATATATTTT
- - TRBJ2-2 TRBV4-1 CASSQEQGGANGELFF TGCGCCAGCAGCCAAGAGCAAGGGGGGGCCAACGGGGAGCTGTTTTTT
- TRBD1 TRBJ1-1 TRBV3-1/TRBV3-2 CASSPRTGGSSEAFF TGTGCCAGCAGCCCCCGAACAGGGGGGAGTTCTGAAGCTTTCTTT
- TRBD1 TRBJ1-2 TRBV29-1 CSVEYTAGGGYGYTF TGCAGCGTTGAATACACGGCAGGGGGCGGGTATGGCTACACCTTC
few - TRBJ1-4 TRBV7-8 CASSAYEANEKLFF TGTGCCAGCAGCGCTTACGAGGCTAATGAAAAACTGTTTTTT
- - TRBJ2-7 TRBV18 CASSPSGTASSYEQYF TGTGCCAGCTCACCATCCGGGACCGCTAGCTCCTACGAGCAGTACTTC
- TRBD1 TRBJ1-3 TRBV19 CASSTLLPGTGAGNTIYF TGTGCCAGTAGTACCCTCCTCCCCGGGACAGGGGCTGGAAACACCATATATTTT
- TRBD1 TRBJ1-2 TRBV19 CASSELQGNYGYTF TGTGCCAGTTCCGAACTACAGGGGAACTATGGCTACACCTTC
- TRBD2 TRBJ2-3 TRBV27 CASRGLAGGQTDTQYF TGTGCCAGCAGGGGACTAGCGGGGGGGCAGACAGATACGCAGTATTTT
few - TRBJ1-1 TRBV3-1/TRBV3-2 CASSQSLGRGNTEAFF TGTGCCAGCAGCCAAAGTTTGGGCCGGGGGAACACTGAAGCTTTCTTT
- TRBD1 TRBJ2-4 TRBV5-4 CASSLAPGGIAKNIQYF TGTGCCAGCAGCTTGGCCCCAGGGGGCATAGCCAAAAACATTCAGTACTTC
- - TRBJ1-1 TRBV11-1 CASSLLTGTNTEAFF TGTGCCAGCAGCTTACTAACAGGGACGAACACTGAAGCTTTCTTT
- - TRBJ2-1 TRBV7-3 CASSSGLFSYNEQFF TGTGCCAGCAGCTCAGGACTATTCTCCTACAATGAGCAGTTCTTC
- - TRBJ2-2 TRBV3-1/TRBV3-2 CASSQEAGLYTGELFF TGTGCCAGCAGCCAAGAGGCAGGACTCTACACCGGGGAGCTGTTTTTT
- - TRBJ1-2 TRBV2 CASSGTENGYTF TGTGCCAGCAGTGGGACAGAAAATGGCTACACCTTC
- TRBD2 TRBJ2-1 TRBV19 CASSELAGGLYNEQFF TGTGCCAGTAGTGAGCTAGCGGGGGGCCTGTACAATGAGCAGTTCTTC
- - TRBJ1-5 TRBV30 CAWSVSGGRNQPQHF TGTGCCTGGAGTGTGTCCGGGGGTCGCAATCAGCCCCAGCATTTT
- - TRBJ2-1 TRBV5-1 CASSFLQGSAYNEQFF TGCGCCAGCAGCTTTCTGCAGGGGTCGGCCTACAATGAGCAGTTCTTC
once - TRBJ2-3 TRBV5-8 CASSSGGAFSDTQYF TGTGCCAGCAGTTCTGGGGGGGCCTTTTCAGATACGCAGTATTTT
- TRBD1 TRBJ2-3 TRBV5-1 CASSSEGQPSTDTQYF TGCGCCAGCAGCTCCGAGGGACAGCCAAGCACAGATACGCAGTATTTT
- TRBD1 TRBJ2-1 TRBV11-3 CASSRGQGIDEQFF TGTGCCAGCAGCCGAGGACAGGGGATCGATGAGCAGTTCTTC
- TRBD1 TRBJ2-3 TRBV11-2 CASSPTGTGTDTQYF TGTGCCAGCAGCCCTACCGGGACAGGGACAGATACGCAGTATTTT
- - TRBJ2-2 TRBV18 CASSPTSGAQGTGELFF TGTGCCAGCTCACCTACCTCAGGGGCCCAGGGCACCGGGGAGCTGTTTTTT
- - TRBJ2-4 TRBV10-1 CASSESSINIQYF TGCGCCAGCAGTGAGTCGTCCATCAACATTCAGTACTTC
- - TRBJ2-7 TRBV6-6 CASRRAPGSGYGPEQYF TGTGCCAGCAGGCGAGCCCCAGGAAGCGGGTACGGGCCCGAGCAGTACTTC
few - TRBJ2-7 TRBV5-1 CASSLDPGYPEQYF TGCGCCAGCAGCTTGGACCCGGGGTACCCCGAGCAGTACTTC
- - TRBJ1-6 TRBV5-4 CASSLVGLSNSPLHF TGTGCCAGCAGCTTGGTGGGATTAAGTAATTCACCCCTCCACTTT
- - TRBJ1-1 TRBV7-3 CASSSRQDTEAFF TGTGCCAGCAGCTCCAGACAGGACACTGAAGCTTTCTTT
- - TRBJ1-1 TRBV25-1 CASKGYTEAFF TGTGCCAGCAAGGGCTACACTGAAGCTTTCTTT
few TRBD2 TRBJ2-3 TRBV5-6 CASSPGGLAGTDTQYF TGTGCCAGCAGCCCCGGGGGGCTAGCGGGGACAGATACGCAGTATTTT
- - TRBJ2-3 TRBV13 CASSLRGTDTQYF TGTGCCAGCAGCTTAAGGGGCACAGATACGCAGTATTTT
few - TRBJ1-2 TRBV4-1 CASSQEGVGGYTF TGCGCCAGCAGCCAAGAGGGGGTGGGGGGCTACACCTTC